The 28 T cell receptor beta chains listed next were all sequenced from one sample in a study of response to subunit inactivated influenza vaccine (dated by TCRdb to about 2018). The library was made by RT-PCR. This sample was sequenced with an Illumina HiSeq 2500. In-frame beta chains were kept once TCRdb had trimmed the public reads at Q25 with fastp and called clones with MiXCR. A single entry per CDR3 protein holds the most common genes and DNA from its merged rows. This sample has some 500,000 distinct CDR3 sequences in its table, and over 10% of those were observed once. The biggest ten clones account for around 12% of the sample. The label giving this sample's time point can be read as: 45 days after influenza vaccine administration. The sample here was PBMCs from blood, taken more than 35 days after vaccination. These receptors were taken from a man aged 50 to 60 who received an inactivated influenza vaccine. Donor details come from another sample of the same person, matched by shared clones.

The sample holds a few counts of this clonotype. The rearrangement links TRBV9 to TRBJ1-1; D not certain. Trimming pared 0 bases from V and 1 base from J, leaving 7 bases between. CDR1 is SGDLS and CDR2 is YYNGEE in the germline V gene. This CDR3 comprises 14 residues. The CDR3 loop is CASSVDGGNTEAFF. The CDR3 coding sequence is TGTGCCAGCAGCGTAGATGGCGGGAACACTGAAGCTTTCTTT. Looking up the rest from reference TRBV9 and TRBJ1-1 gives the full variable domain: DSGVTQTPKHLITATGQRVTLRCSPRSGDLSVYWYQQSLDQGLQFLIQYYNGEERAKGNILERFSAQQFPDLHSELNLSSLELGDSALYFCASSVDGGNTEAFFGQGTRLTVV.

There are a few counts of this clonotype. The gene calls are TRBV20-1 and TRBJ2-1; 9 bases align to TRBD2. The CDR3 runs to 14 residues. V was clipped by 5 bases and J by 9 bases; unmatched bases: 11. Germline V gene sequence: CDR1 DFQATT, CDR2 SNEGSKA (reference sequence). CDR3 sequence: CSAPAGGFSVEQFF. The CDR3, as DNA: TGCAGTGCTCCAGCGGGGGGATTTTCGGTTGAGCAGTTCTTC.

This clonotype was observed a handful of times. The chain is built from TRBV5-5 and TRBJ2-7, with TRBD2 as a possible D gene (7 bases). Germline V gene lookup returns CDR1 SGHKS and CDR2 YYEKEE (reference sequence). The V end was cut by 3 bases, the J end by 2 bases, with 15 bases between. The CDR3 runs 15 residues. CDR3 loop: CASSSDGGAAYEQYF. The CDR3 DNA is TGTGCCAGCAGCTCAGATGGGGGGGCGGCCTACGAGCAGTACTTC.

This clonotype showed up just a few times. This rearrangement joins TRBV28 to TRBJ2-3, with D possibly TRBD1 on 6 matching bases. The CDR3 runs 16 residues. Trimming took 3 bases from V and 0 from J, leaving 13 bases between them. CDR1 MDHEN and CDR2 SYDVKM come from the germline V gene. CDR3 protein: CASSFGTGLSTDTQYF. Written as DNA, the CDR3 is TGTGCCAGCAGTTTCGGTACAGGGCTAAGCACAGATACGCAGTATTTT.

The rearrangement links TRBV20-1 to TRBJ2-7, with 13 bases matching TRBD2. Germline values: CDR1 DFQATT, CDR2 SNEGSKA (reference sequence). The CDR3 extends over 16 amino acids. V lost 6 bases to trimming and J lost 4 bases; unmatched junction nucleotides: 12. The CDR3 DNA follows: TGCAGTGCCCACGGCGGACTAGCGGGAGTAGAATACGAGCAGTACTTC. Translation gives CSAHGGLAGVEYEQYF.

The J gene is TRBJ2-7, the V gene TRBV5-1, with D maybe TRBD2 (5 bases). The V end was cut by 0 bases, the J end by 2 bases, with 12 bases between. Per the germline V gene, CDR1 is SGHRS and CDR2 is YFSETQ. The CDR3 is 15 residues long. The CDR3 nucleotides are TGCGCCAGCAGCTTGGGGCGTGAGACTACCTACGAGCAGTACTTC. It is translated as CASSLGRETTYEQYF.

The V and J genes are TRBV5-1 and TRBJ2-4; 10 nucleotides agree with TRBD2. The germline CDR1 and CDR2 sequences are SGHRS and YFSETQ. V lost 4 bases, J lost 1 base, and 5 bases stayed unmatched. The CDR3 loop spans 16 amino acids. The CDR3 nucleotides are TGCGCCAGCAGCCCACTGGGACTAGCGGCCAAAAACATTCAGTACTTC. This gives the protein CASSPLGLAAKNIQYF.

This clonotype showed up just a few times. The chain carries TRBV11-2 and TRBJ2-1; perhaps TRBD2 as D (5 bases). The germline V and J ends were trimmed by 2 bases and 1 base, with 21 bases remaining between them. In germline, CDR1 is SGHAT, CDR2 FQNNGV. The CDR3 is 19 residues long. The CDR3 nucleotides read TGTGCCAGCAGCTTACAGACGGCCTTTGGCGGGCCGTCCTACAATGAGCAGTTCTTC. It yields the protein CASSLQTAFGGPSYNEQFF.

V and J are TRBV4-3 and TRBJ2-3; D is unresolved. The CDR3 has 15 amino acids. Germline CDR1 LGHNA, CDR2 YSLEER. V was cut by 0 bases and J by 0 bases, with 7 bases left in between. CDR3 nucleotide sequence: TGCGCCAGCAGCCAAGATCTGGTTAGCACAGATACGCAGTATTTT. Translation: CASSQDLVSTDTQYF.

The table lists this clonotype with many counts. The V and J genes are TRBV4-1 and TRBJ2-7, with D possibly being TRBD1 (5 bases). Trimming cost V 4 bases and J 1 base, with 20 bases left between them. The CDR3 runs 17 residues. Germline V gene sequence: CDR1 MGHRA, CDR2 YSYEKL. CDR3 sequence (DNA): TGCGCCAGCAGCCTGACATCGCTCGCCAGGGATTCCTACGAGCAGTACTTC. Translated, it gives CASSLTSLARDSYEQYF.

The rearrangement links TRBV7-2 to TRBJ2-5; no clear D. The V and J ends lost 5 bases and 5 bases respectively, with 15 bases between them. The CDR3 spans 14 residues. Germline loops: CDR1 SGHTA, CDR2 FQGNSA. CDR3: CASSRRKWQETQYF. In nucleotides, the CDR3 is TGTGCCAGCAGCCGTCGTAAGTGGCAGGAGACCCAGTACTTC.

The chain employs TRBV12-3 or TRBV12-4 and TRBJ2-2, with TRBD1 identical over 8 bases. The CDR3 runs to 15 residues. J gave up 0 bases and V 5 bases, and 2 bases lay outside the gene matches. Written as DNA, the CDR3 is TGTGCCAGCAGTCAGGGGGCCCCGAACACCGGGGAGCTGTTTTTT. This codes for CASSQGAPNTGELFF.

This clonotype came up many times. The chain recombines TRBV29-1 with TRBJ2-5; the D gene is possibly TRBD2 (5 bases). V was pared by 4 bases and J by 4 bases, with 13 bases between. The length of the CDR3 is 13 residues. The V gene's germline CDR1 is SQVTM and CDR2 ANQGSEA. For the CDR3, the DNA is TGCAGCGTTGGGGTAGGACTGGGAGAGACCCAGTACTTC. Its translation is CSVGVGLGETQYF.

The rearrangement uses TRBV4-3 and TRBJ2-1; TRBD2 aligns across 10 bases. Germline CDR1 is LGHNA and CDR2 is YSLEER. V lost 1 base and J lost 2; bases outside the gene matches: 14. CDR3 size: 20 residues. CDR3 in amino acids: CASSQVWVSGRWGTYNEQFF. The CDR3 nucleotides read TGCGCCAGCAGCCAAGTTTGGGTTAGCGGGAGGTGGGGGACCTACAATGAGCAGTTCTTC.

The chain carries TRBV7-2 and TRBJ2-5, with a tentative D call TRBD1 (6 bases). This CDR3 comprises 15 residues. With 0 bases removed from V and 5 bases from J, the gap between germline ends came to 13 bases. CDR1 and CDR2 (germline): SGHTA, FQGNSA. CDR3 DNA sequence: TGTGCCAGCAGCTTAGCGGGGGCAACCGGGGAGACCCAGTACTTC. Residues: CASSLAGATGETQYF. Complete variable domain (other parts from reference TRBV7-2 and TRBJ2-5): GAGVSQSPSNKVTEKGKDVELRCDPISGHTALYWYRQSLGQGLEFLIYFQGNSAPDKSGLPSDRFSAERTGGSVSTLTIQRTQQEDSAVYLCASSLAGATGETQYFGPGTRLLVL.

In DNA, the CDR3 is TGTGCCACCAGCGTCAGCGGGCATCAGCCCCAGCATTTT. The encoded protein is CATSVSGHQPQHF. The V gene is TRBV24-1, the J gene TRBJ1-5; unclear D gene. The CDR3 loop spans 13 amino acids. The V gene lost 7 bases and the J gene lost 5 bases, with 11 bases spanning the gap. Germline V gene data show CDR1 as KGHDR and CDR2 as SFDVKD.

In its sample, this clonotype was seen many times. CDR3: CATSDSGDEAFF. The CDR3 nucleotides are TGTGCCACCAGTGATTCGGGAGATGAAGCTTTCTTT. The chain has TRBV24-1 and TRBJ1-1; D uncertain. Trimming took off 2 bases at V and 7 bases at J, with 7 bases between the two ends. Germline CDR1 reads KGHDR; CDR2 reads SFDVKD. CDR3 size: 12 residues.

This clonotype was observed at least ten times. V gene TRBV12-3 or TRBV12-4 combines with J gene TRBJ1-2; 10 bases align to TRBD1. The CDR3 contains 15 residues. The junction had 6 bases not matched to a gene; V was cut back by 5 bases and J by 3 bases. DNA of the CDR3: TGTGCCAGCAGTCCGGGACAGGGGAGGGACTATGGCTACACCTTC. This translates into CASSPGQGRDYGYTF.

The rearrangement uses TRBV12-3 or TRBV12-4 and TRBJ2-2; D not resolved. V was cut by 1 base and J by 3 bases, with 6 bases left in between. The CDR3 totals 14 residues. The CDR3 region is CASSLGHYTGELFF. CDR3 in DNA: TGTGCCAGCAGTTTAGGGCACTACACCGGGGAGCTGTTTTTT.

The chain carries TRBV12-3 or TRBV12-4 and TRBJ2-2, with 13 bases matching TRBD2. The CDR3 loop spans 17 amino acids. The ends lost 2 bases at V and 6 bases at J; junction bases unmatched: 6. Here the CDR3 DNA reads TGTGCCAGCAGTTTATTGACTAGCGGGAGGTTGGCCGGGGAGCTGTTTTTT. Its protein product is CASSLLTSGRLAGELFF.

This clonotype was recorded a few times. V usage is TRBV7-2 and J usage is TRBJ1-1, with a weak D call TRBD1 (5 bases). Trimming cost V 5 bases and J 1 base, with 11 bases left between them. There are 14 residues in the CDR3. CDR1 SGHTA and CDR2 FQGNSA come from the germline V gene. Here the CDR3 DNA reads TGTGCCAGCAGCCCGCAGGGAGCGAACACTGAAGCTTTCTTT. Translation gives CASSPQGANTEAFF. The full variable domain, completed using reference TRBV7-2 and TRBJ1-1, is GAGVSQSPSNKVTEKGKDVELRCDPISGHTALYWYRQSLGQGLEFLIYFQGNSAPDKSGLPSDRFSAERTGGSVSTLTIQRTQQEDSAVYLCASSPQGANTEAFFGQGTRLTVV.

This clonotype was counted ten times or more. V gene TRBV7-2 combines with J gene TRBJ2-3; 7 bases fit TRBD2. The length of the CDR3 is 14 residues. The germline V gene encodes CDR1 SGHTA and CDR2 FQGNSA. With 4 bases clipped from V and 2 bases from J, the junction kept 3 bases outside the gene matches. The DNA of the CDR3 is TGTGCCAGCAGCTGGGGGGGATACACAGATACGCAGTATTTT. It translates to CASSWGGYTDTQYF.

The chain uses TRBV12-3 or TRBV12-4 and TRBJ2-7; D is undetermined. With 7 bases removed from V and 4 bases from J, the gap between germline ends came to 26 bases. This CDR3 has 17 amino acids. The CDR3 coding sequence is TGTGCCAGCAAGACCTCTGCCGGGCTAGGCAGTCCGTACGAGCAGTACTTC. This sequence encodes CASKTSAGLGSPYEQYF.

This clonotype occurred many times. The chain uses TRBV12-5 and TRBJ1-1; TRBD1 matches at 9 bases. Germline trimming cut 1 base from V and 6 bases from J; bases unmatched to any gene: 3. Per germline, CDR1 LGHNT and CDR2 FRNRAP. This CDR3 has 14 amino acids. CDR3 sequence reads: CASGLGGQGSEAFF. The CDR3 DNA is TGTGCTAGTGGTTTGGGGGGACAGGGATCTGAAGCTTTCTTT.

This clonotype turned up a few times. The J gene is TRBJ2-3, the V gene TRBV28; 7 bases map to TRBD2. The CDR3 loop spans 15 amino acids. Germline V lookup: CDR1 MDHEN, CDR2 SYDVKM. Unmatched junction bases numbered 7, after V lost 4 bases and J lost 3 bases. The DNA for the CDR3 is TGTGCCAGCAGTTCAAGGCGGGAGCTAACAGATACGCAGTATTTT. Translating gives CASSSRRELTDTQYF.

V is TRBV29-1 and J is TRBJ2-7, with no clear D. Germline V CDR1 and CDR2: SQVTM, ANQGSEA. The CDR3 is made up of 12 amino acids. V was clipped by 6 bases and J by 4 bases, with 13 bases between them. The CDR3 DNA is TGCAGCGTGGCTTCTAGGGCGTACGAGCAGTACTTC. It encodes CSVASRAYEQYF.

The chain links TRBV29-1 to TRBJ2-7, with D possibly being TRBD1 (6 bases). V was shortened by 1 base and J by 0 bases, with 10 bases between the two germline ends. The CDR3 is 14 amino acids. CDR1 and CDR2 from the germline V gene are SQVTM and ANQGSEA. DNA of the CDR3: TGCAGCGTTGAAGGCAGGGGAACCTCCTACGAGCAGTACTTC. It encodes CSVEGRGTSYEQYF.

V usage is TRBV4-2 and J usage is TRBJ1-4; perhaps TRBD1 as D (5 bases). Germline CDR1 is LGHNA and CDR2 is YNFKEQ. This CDR3 is built from 16 residues. The V end lost 0 bases, the J end lost 5 bases, and 13 bases lay between the germline ends. This CDR3 reads CASSQDLAGRNEKLFF. CDR3 nucleotide sequence: TGTGCCAGCAGCCAAGATTTGGCAGGGCGCAATGAAAAACTGTTTTTT.